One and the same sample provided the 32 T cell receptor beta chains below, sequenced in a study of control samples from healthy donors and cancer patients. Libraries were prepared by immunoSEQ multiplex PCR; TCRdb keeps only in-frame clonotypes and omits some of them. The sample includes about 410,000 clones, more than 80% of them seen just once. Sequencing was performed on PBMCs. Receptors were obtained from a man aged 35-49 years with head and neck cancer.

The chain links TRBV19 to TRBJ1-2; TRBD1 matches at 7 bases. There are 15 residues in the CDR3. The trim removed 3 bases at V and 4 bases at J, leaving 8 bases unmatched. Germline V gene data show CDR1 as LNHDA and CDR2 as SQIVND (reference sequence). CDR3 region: CASSIWGQLFYGYTF. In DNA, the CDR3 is TGTGCCAGTAGTATTTGGGGACAGCTCTTCTATGGCTACACCTTC.

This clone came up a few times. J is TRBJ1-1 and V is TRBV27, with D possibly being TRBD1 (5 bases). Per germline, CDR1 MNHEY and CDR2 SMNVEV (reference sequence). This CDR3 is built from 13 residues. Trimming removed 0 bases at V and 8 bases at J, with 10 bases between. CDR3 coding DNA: TGTGCCAGCAGTTTATCGAAGGACATAGAAGCTTTCTTT. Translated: CASSLSKDIEAFF.

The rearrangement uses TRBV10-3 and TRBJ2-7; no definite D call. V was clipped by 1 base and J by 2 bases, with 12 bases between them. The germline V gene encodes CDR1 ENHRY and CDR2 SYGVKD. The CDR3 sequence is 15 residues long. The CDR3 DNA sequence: TGTGCCATCAGTGAGTACAACAGCTCAGCCTACGAGCAGTACTTC. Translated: CAISEYNSSAYEQYF.

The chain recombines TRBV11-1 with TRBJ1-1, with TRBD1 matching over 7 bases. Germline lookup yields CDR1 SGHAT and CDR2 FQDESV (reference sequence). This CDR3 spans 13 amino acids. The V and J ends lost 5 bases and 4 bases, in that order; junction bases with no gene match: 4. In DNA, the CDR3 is TGTGCCAGCAGCCGGACAGGAGCCACTGAAGCTTTCTTT. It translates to CASSRTGATEAFF.

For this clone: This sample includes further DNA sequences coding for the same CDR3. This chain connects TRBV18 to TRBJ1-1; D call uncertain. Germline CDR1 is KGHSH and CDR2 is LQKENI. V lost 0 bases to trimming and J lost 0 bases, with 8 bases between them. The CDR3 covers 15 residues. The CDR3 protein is CASSPPSGLNTEAFF. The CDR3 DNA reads TGTGCCAGCTCACCACCATCCGGCCTGAACACTGAAGCTTTCTTT.

CDR3 nucleotides: TGTGCCAGCAGTTTAGGACAGGCCTTTAGGGGCTACACCTTC. Translating it yields CASSLGQAFRGYTF. The chain is built from TRBV28 and TRBJ1-2, with 7 bases identical to TRBD1. CDR3 length: 14 amino acids. CDR1 and CDR2 (germline): MDHEN, SYDVKM. V shed 2 bases and J 8 bases; nucleotides not matched to a gene: 8.

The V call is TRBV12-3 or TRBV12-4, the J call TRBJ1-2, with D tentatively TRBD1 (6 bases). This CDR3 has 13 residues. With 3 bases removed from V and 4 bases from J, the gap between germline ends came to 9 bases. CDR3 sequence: CASSFRGSYGYTF. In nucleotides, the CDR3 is TGTGCCAGCAGTTTCAGGGGCTCCTATGGCTACACCTTC.

CDR3 in amino acids: CASSLAGTNEQFF. For the CDR3, the DNA is TGCGCCAGCAGTCTAGCGGGGACGAATGAGCAGTTCTTC. The genes are TRBV5-1 and TRBJ2-1; TRBD2 matches at 9 bases. Germline V gene data show CDR1 as SGHRS and CDR2 as YFSETQ. V lost 5 bases to trimming and J lost 7 bases; unmatched junction nucleotides: 4. The CDR3 runs 13 residues.

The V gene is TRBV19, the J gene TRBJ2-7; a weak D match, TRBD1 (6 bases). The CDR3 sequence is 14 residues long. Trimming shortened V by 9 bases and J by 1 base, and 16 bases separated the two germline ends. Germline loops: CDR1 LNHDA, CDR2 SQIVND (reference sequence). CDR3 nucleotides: TGTGCCAGCCGTACAGGGCTTGGTTCCTACGAGCAGTACTTC. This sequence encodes CASRTGLGSYEQYF.

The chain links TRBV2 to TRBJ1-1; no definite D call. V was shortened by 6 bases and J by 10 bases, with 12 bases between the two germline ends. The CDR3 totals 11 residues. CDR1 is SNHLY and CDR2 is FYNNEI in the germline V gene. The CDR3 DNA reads TGTGCCAGCAGGAGGGCAGAGGGAGCTTTCTTT. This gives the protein CASRRAEGAFF.

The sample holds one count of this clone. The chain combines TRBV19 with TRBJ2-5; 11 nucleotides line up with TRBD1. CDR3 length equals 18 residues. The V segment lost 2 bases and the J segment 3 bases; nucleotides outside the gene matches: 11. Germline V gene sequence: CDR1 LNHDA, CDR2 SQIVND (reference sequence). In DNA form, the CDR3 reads TGTGCCAGTAGTATATCTCGCTGGGGGACAGGGGGTAAAGAGACCCAGTACTTC. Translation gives CASSISRWGTGGKETQYF.

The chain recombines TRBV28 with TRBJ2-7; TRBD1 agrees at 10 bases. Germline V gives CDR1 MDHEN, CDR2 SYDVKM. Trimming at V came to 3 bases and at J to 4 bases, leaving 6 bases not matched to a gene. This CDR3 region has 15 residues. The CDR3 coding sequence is TGTGCCAGCAGTTTGGCCGGGACAGGGGTTTACGAGCAGTACTTC. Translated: CASSLAGTGVYEQYF.

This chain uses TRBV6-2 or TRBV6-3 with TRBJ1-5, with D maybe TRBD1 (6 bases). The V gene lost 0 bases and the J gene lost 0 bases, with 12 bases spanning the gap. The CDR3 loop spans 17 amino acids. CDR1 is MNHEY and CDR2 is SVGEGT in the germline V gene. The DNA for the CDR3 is TGTGCCAGCAGTTACTCGAAAAGGGGGGGTAGCAATCAGCCCCAGCATTTT. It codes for CASSYSKRGGSNQPQHF.

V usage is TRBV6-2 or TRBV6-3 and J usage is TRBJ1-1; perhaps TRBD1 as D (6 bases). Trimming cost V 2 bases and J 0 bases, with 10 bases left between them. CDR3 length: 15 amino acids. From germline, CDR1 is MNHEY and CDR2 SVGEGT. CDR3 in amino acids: CASSYPGGMNTEAFF. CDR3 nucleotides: TGTGCCAGCAGTTACCCGGGGGGCATGAACACTGAAGCTTTCTTT.

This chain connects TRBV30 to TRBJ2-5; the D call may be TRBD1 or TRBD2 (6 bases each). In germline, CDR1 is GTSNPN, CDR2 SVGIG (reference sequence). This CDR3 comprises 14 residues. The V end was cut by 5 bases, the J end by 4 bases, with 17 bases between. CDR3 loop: CAWGSGEGGETQYF. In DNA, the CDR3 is TGTGCCTGGGGGTCGGGAGAAGGGGGAGAGACCCAGTACTTC.

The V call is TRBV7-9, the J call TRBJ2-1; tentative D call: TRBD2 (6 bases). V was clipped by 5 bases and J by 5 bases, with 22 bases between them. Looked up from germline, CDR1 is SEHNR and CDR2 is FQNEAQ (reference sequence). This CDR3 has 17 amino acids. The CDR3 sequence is CASSHDLKRAMNNEQFF. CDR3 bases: TGTGCCAGCAGCCACGACCTCAAGCGGGCCATGAACAATGAGCAGTTCTTC. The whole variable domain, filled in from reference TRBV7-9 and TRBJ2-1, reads DTGVSQNPRHKITKRGQNVTFRCDPISEHNRLYWYRQTLGQGPEFLTYFQNEAQLEKSRLLSDRFSAERPKGSFSTLEIQRTEQGDSAMYLCASSHDLKRAMNNEQFFGPGTRLTVL.

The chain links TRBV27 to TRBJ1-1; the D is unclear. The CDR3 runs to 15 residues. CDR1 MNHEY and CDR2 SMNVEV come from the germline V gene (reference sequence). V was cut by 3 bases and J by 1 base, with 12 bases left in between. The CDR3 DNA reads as TGTGCCAGCAGTTTTGCGTTCAGCAGGAACACTGAAGCTTTCTTT. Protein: CASSFAFSRNTEAFF.

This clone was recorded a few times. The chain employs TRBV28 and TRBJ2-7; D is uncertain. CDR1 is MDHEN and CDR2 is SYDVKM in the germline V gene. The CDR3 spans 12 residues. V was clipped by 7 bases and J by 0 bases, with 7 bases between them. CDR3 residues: CASTKISYEQYF. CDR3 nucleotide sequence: TGTGCCAGCACAAAGATCTCCTACGAGCAGTACTTC.

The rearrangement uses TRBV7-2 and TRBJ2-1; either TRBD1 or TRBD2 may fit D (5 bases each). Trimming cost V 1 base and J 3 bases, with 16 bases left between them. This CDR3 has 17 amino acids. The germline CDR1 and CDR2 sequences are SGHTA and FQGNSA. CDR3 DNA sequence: TGTGCCAGCAGCTTAGTAAGGGACGCGGACCTCTACAATGAGCAGTTCTTC. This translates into CASSLVRDADLYNEQFF.

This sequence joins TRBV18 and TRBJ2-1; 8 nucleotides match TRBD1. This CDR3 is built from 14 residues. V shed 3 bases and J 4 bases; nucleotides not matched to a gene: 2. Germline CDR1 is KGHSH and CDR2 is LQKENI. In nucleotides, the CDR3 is TGTGCCAGCTCACCGGGACAGGTGTACAATGAGCAGTTCTTC. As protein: CASSPGQVYNEQFF.

The CDR3 reads CASSHRAEAFF. The CDR3 DNA sequence: TGTGCCAGCAGTCACCGAGCTGAAGCTTTCTTT. The chain employs TRBV6-5 and TRBJ1-1, with unresolved D. Trimming cost V 5 bases and J 6 bases, with 7 bases left between them. The CDR3 totals 11 residues. Germline values: CDR1 MNHEY, CDR2 SVGAGI.

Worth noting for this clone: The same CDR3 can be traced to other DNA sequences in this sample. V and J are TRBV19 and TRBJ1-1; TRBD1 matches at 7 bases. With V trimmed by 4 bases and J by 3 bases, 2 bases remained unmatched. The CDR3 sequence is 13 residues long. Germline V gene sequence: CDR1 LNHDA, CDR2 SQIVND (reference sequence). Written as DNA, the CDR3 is TGTGCCAGTAGTACTACAGGGGACACTGAAGCTTTCTTT. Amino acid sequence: CASSTTGDTEAFF. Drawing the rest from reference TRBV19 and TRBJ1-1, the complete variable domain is DGGITQSPKYLFRKEGQNVTLSCEQNLNHDAMYWYRQDPGQGLRLIYYSQIVNDFQKGDIAEGYSVSREKKESFPLTVTSAQKNPTAFYLCASSTTGDTEAFFGQGTRLTVV.

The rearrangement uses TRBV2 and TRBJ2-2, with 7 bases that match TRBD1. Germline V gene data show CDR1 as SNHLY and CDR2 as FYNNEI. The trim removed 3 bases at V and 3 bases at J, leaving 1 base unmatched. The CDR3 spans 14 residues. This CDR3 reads CASSDRGYTGELFF. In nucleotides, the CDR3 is TGTGCCAGCAGTGACAGGGGGTACACCGGGGAGCTGTTTTTT.

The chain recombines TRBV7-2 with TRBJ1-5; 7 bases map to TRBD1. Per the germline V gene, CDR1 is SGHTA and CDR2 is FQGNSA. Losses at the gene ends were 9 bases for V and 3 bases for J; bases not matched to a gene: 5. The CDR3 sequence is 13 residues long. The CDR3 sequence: CARGQANNQPQHF. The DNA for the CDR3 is TGTGCCAGAGGACAGGCGAACAATCAGCCCCAGCATTTT.

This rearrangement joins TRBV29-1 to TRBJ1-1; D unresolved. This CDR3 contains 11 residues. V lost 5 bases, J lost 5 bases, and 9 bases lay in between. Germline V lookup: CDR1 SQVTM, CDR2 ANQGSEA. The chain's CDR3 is CSVTDWTEAFF. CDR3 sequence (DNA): TGCAGCGTTACGGATTGGACTGAAGCTTTCTTT.

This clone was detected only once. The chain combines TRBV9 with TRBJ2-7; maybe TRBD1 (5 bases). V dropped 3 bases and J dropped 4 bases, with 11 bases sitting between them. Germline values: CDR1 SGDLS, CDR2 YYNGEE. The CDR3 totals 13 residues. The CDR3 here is CASSAPGRYEQYF. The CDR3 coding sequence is TGTGCCAGCAGCGCCCCAGGGCGTTACGAGCAGTACTTC. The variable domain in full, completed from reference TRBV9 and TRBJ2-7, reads DSGVTQTPKHLITATGQRVTLRCSPRSGDLSVYWYQQSLDQGLQFLIQYYNGEERAKGNILERFSAQQFPDLHSELNLSSLELGDSALYFCASSAPGRYEQYFGPGTRLTVT.

CDR3 nucleotides: TGTGCCAGCCACGCCCCGGGACAGGGAACCTACGAGCAGTACTTC. This translates into CASHAPGQGTYEQYF. The chain uses TRBV28 and TRBJ2-7; 9 nucleotides line up with TRBD1. Per the germline V gene, CDR1 is MDHEN and CDR2 is SYDVKM. V lost 8 bases and J lost 2; bases outside the gene matches: 10. This CDR3 region has 15 residues.

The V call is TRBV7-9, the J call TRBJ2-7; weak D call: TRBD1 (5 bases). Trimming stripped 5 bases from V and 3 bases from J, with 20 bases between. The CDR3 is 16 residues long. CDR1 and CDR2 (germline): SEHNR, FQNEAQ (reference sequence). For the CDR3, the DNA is TGTGCCAGCAGCCCCAACCGTGGGCGGCAGGGCTACGAGCAGTACTTC. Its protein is CASSPNRGRQGYEQYF.

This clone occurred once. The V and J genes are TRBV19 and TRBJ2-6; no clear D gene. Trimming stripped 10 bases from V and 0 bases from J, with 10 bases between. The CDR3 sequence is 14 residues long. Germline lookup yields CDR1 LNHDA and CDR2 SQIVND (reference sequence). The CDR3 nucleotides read TGTGCCACTACACTGAACTCTGGGGCCAACGTCCTGACTTTC. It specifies CATTLNSGANVLTF. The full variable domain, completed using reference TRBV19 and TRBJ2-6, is DGGITQSPKYLFRKEGQNVTLSCEQNLNHDAMYWYRQDPGQGLRLIYYSQIVNDFQKGDIAEGYSVSREKKESFPLTVTSAQKNPTAFYLCATTLNSGANVLTFGAGSRLTVL.

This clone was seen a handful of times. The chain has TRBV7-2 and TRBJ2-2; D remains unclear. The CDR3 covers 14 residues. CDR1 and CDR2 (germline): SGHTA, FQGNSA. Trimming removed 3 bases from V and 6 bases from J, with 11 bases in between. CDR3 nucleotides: TGTGCCAGCAGCTTGGTCCAGGACCCCGGGGAGCTGTTTTTT. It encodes CASSLVQDPGELFF.

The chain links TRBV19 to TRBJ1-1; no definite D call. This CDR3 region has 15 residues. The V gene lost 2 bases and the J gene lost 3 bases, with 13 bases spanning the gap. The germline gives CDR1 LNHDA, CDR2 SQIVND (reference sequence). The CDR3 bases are TGTGCCAGTAGTATACCTTCTTTTGGCGACACTGAAGCTTTCTTT. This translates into CASSIPSFGDTEAFF.

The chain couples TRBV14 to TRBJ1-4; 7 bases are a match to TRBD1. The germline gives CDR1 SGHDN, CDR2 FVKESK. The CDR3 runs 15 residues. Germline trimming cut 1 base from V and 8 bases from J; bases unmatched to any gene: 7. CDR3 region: CASSQVRQGGEKLFF. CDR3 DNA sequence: TGTGCCAGCAGCCAAGTTCGACAGGGAGGGGAAAAACTGTTTTTT.